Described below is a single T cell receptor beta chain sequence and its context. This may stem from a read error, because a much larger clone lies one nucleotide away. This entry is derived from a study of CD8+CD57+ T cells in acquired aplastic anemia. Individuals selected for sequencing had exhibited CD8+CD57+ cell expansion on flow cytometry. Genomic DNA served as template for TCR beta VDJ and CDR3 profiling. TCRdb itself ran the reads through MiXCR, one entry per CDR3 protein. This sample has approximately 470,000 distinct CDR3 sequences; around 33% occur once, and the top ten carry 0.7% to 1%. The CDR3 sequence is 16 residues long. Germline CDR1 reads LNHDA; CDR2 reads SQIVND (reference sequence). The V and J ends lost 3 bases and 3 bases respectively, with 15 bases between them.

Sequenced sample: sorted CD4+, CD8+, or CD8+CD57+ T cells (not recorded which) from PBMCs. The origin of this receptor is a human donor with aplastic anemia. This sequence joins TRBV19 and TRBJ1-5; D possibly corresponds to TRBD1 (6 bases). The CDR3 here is CASSINTGFTNQPQHF. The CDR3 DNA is TGTGCCAGTAGTATCAATACAGGGTTCACCAATCAGCCCCAGCATTTT.